This TCR beta chain was identified in a study of shared clonotypes between healthy human individuals (dated by TCRdb to 2020 to 2022). Notes on the research overall: The cohort included a few men and a couple of women between 18 and 49 years of age. For each donor, CD4 naive and CD4 memory were each given three plates, CD8 naive was given two plates, and CD8 memory was given one plate. To estimate repertoire size and how much clonotype sharing occurs between individuals, the study deeply sequenced the blood TCR repertoires of 4 to 6 healthy adults. To increase sequencing depth and limit assay-specific biases, different laboratories used diverse techniques to prepare libraries and sequence TCR repertoires. Each donor's leukapheresis produced roughly between roughly 0.85 and 9.5 billion PBMCs. General conclusions and limits of the study: The genetic and exposure-history diversity represented was limited by the small number of donors. Estimated clonotype richness was generally larger for naive than for memory subsets. Even with the large sequencing depth, rarefaction of the sorted-subset datasets indicated that sequencing was incomplete. Around 5.4% of naive CD4, more than 3% of naive CD8, about 2.4% of memory CD4, and about 0.4% of memory CD8 clonotypes were shared across a few donors. Pairwise subsampling led to the expectation that sequencing depth would affect the degree of clonotype sharing among donors. Clonotypes shared by all four sorted-subset donors showed higher generation probabilities than non-shared clonotypes. Only blood was sampled, and tissue TCR repertoires likely differ from those in blood.

Using the deep immunoSEQ assay, TCR CDR3 regions were amplified from genomic DNA by multiplex PCR. Extracted genomic DNA from each cell subset was spread evenly across all wells of several immunoSEQ 96-well plates, with each plate serving as a replicate. For sorted subsets, around 200 ng genomic DNA, equal to 30,000 to 35,000 T cell genomes, was loaded into each replicate PCR. The purified libraries were quantified using a Qubit 3.0 fluorometer, sized with a Bioanalyzer 2100, and then quantified again using the KAPA Library Quantification kit. Every immunoSEQ 96-well plate was sequenced on a dedicated single-read 150-cycle Illumina NextSeq 550 flow cell. From the authors' description of their analysis: Because the immunoSEQ output held only junctional sequences and lacked quality scores, the filtering could not match the filtering applied to full-length reads. To assign V/J genes and CDR3, sequences were annotated using PyIR, a Python wrapper for IgBLAST v1.9, with IMGT germline references. Reads were filtered out if the reads had weak V/J assignments (E-value above 1e-6), no CDR3, stop codons, out-of-frame junctions, or ambiguous translated residues. A V3J clonotype was defined by an identical inferred V gene, J gene, and CDR3 amino acid sequence. Percentage overlap between repertoires was computed as shared unique clonotypes divided by the size of the smaller repertoire. Repertoire richness was assessed with RTK rarefaction, the Chao1 estimator, and Recon v2.1 estimates of unobserved clonotypes. For all TCRbeta clonotypes obtained by the gDNA method from four donors, generation probabilities were computed with OLGA. As stored in TCRdb, this immuneACCESS dataset retains in-frame rearrangements with V and J assigned. A fraction of the clones does not appear; measured against another copy, unresolved V genes explain less than half of the discrepancy, and the remainder lacks a known reason. That table is the source of V, J and clone size, and D and trimming were worked out from the DNA. The sample table contains a few million clones; only one count was recorded for approximately 95% of them. Of the sample, 0.39% falls within the top ten clones.

The donors were healthy, HIV-negative adults who had no recently reported acute infections or vaccinations. Every donor was a Caucasian adult residing in Nashville, Tennessee, USA. CD4+ T cells were enriched by magnetic negative selection, after which naive cells were positively selected on CD45RA and the negative fraction was taken as the memory subset. After blood collection by leukapheresis, PBMCs were isolated using Ficoll-Histopaque density gradient centrifugation and then cryopreserved in the vapor phase of liquid nitrogen. Purity and quantity of every magnetically sorted T cell population were checked by analytical flow cytometry. Each sorted fraction had its genomic DNA isolated and then quantified by UV absorbance on a Nanodrop 2000c. From the cysteine through the phenylalanine, the CDR3 covers 13 amino acids. Just CDR3 DNA is preserved here, 39 bases in frame from base 1. Trimming leaves V shorter by 4 bases and J shorter by 2 bases, with the junction holding 2 bases beyond the gene matches. CDR1 is given as SGHRS and CDR2 as YFSETQ, both from the germline V gene.

In regard to this clone: It has no known antigen specificity. Per-base qualities were not stored, and no clone one base away is much larger.

This TCR derives from a man younger than 35 in good health. Some clones in this sample may be carry-over from other donors' samples. This chain joins TRBV5-1 to TRBJ2-7; TRBD1 matches 8 bases in the middle. Sequencing input: naive CD4+ T cells from PBMCs. The label giving this sample's cell subset or site can be read as: CD45RA+ positively selected. The nucleotide sequence is given as TGCGCCAGCAGCATGGGACAGGCCTACGAGCAGTACTTC. This is translated as CASSMGQAYEQYF.